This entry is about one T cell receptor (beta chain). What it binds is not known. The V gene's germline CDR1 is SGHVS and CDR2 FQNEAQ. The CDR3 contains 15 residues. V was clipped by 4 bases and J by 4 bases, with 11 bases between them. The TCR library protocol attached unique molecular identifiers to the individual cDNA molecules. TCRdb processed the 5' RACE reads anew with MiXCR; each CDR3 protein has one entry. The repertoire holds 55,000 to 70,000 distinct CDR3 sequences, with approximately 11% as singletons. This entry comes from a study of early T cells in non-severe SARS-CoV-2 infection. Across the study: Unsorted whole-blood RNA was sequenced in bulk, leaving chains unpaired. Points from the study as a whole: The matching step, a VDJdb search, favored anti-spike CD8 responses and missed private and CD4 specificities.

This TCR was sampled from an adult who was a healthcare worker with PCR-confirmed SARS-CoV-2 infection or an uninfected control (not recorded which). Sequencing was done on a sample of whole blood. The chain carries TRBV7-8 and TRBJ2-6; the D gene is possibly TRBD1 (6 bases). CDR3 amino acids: CASSSRGSGANVLTF. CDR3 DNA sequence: TGTGCCAGCAGCTCCAGGGGATCCGGGGCCAACGTCCTGACTTTC.